This record concerns one T cell receptor (beta chain) sequence. The antigen is unknown. Trimming removed 5 bases from V and 8 bases from J, with 13 bases in between. Germline-derived CDR1 and CDR2 are SGHVS and FNYEAQ. The CDR3 extends over 13 amino acids. Having corrective surgery for congenital heart defects, healthy Finnish infants were the ones who donated. An approximately 0.45-1 mL peripheral blood aliquot was taken intraoperatively from four of eight donors. All available leukocytes, rather than a set cell count, yielded the blood DNA. The data derive from a study of human thymus T cells. Libraries were prepared by immunoSEQ multiplex PCR; TCRdb keeps only in-frame clonotypes and omits some of them. The table records about 60,000 clones, about 93% of them present only once. Study-wide findings and caveats: It looked as if thymic and blood repertoires used V and J genes in a biased way.

The rearrangement joins TRBV7-6 to TRBJ2-1; unclear D gene. The sample taken for sequencing was blood. This clonotype was obtained from a boy under two years old with a congenital heart defect but otherwise immunologically healthy. The CDR3 is CASSTGPTDEQFF. CDR3 coding DNA: TGTGCCAGCAGCACCGGGCCTACGGATGAGCAGTTCTTC.